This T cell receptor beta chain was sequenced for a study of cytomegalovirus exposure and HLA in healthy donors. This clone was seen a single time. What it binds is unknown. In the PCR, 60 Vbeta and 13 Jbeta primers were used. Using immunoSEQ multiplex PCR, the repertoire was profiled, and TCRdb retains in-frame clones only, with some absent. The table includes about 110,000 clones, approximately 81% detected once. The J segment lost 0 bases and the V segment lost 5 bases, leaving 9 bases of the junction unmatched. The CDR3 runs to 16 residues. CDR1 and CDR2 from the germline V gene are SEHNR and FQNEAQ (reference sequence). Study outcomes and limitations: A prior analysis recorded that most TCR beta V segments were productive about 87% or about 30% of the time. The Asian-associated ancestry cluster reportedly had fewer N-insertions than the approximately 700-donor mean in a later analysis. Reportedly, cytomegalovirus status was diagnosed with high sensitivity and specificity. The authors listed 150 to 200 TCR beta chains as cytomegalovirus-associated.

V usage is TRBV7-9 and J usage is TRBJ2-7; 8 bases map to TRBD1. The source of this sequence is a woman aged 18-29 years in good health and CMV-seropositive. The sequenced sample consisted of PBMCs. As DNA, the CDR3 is TGTGCCAGCAGCACATATCAGGGGGCCCTCTCCTACGAGCAGTACTTC. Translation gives CASSTYQGALSYEQYF.